Listed here are 10 T cell receptor beta chains from one sample, sequenced in a study of human T cells and chemical hapten exposure. TCRdb used MiXCR to reprocess the RACE reads, holding one entry per CDR3 protein. The data show some 300,000 distinct CDR3 sequences, 5.5% seen once. Stated time point: pre-sensitization, week 0. This sample's treatment: therapeutic diphenylcyclopropenone sensitization with weekly scalp DPC. The sample here was whole blood, taken in connection with sensitization to the hapten diphenylcyclopropenone (DPC). These receptors were collected from a woman aged 18 to 35 with alopecia areata. Some clones in this sample may be carry-over from other donors' samples.

This clonotype has more than one count but fewer than ten. The gene calls are TRBV7-9 and TRBJ1-6; D unclear. The V gene's germline CDR1 is SEHNR and CDR2 FQNEAQ (reference sequence). This CDR3 region has 16 residues. Trimming pared 0 bases from V and 3 bases from J, leaving 9 bases between. CDR3 DNA sequence: TGTGCCAGCAGCTTAGCCGGGCCGGGCTATAATTCACCCCTCCACTTT. It specifies CASSLAGPGYNSPLHF.

In this sample, this clonotype turned up a few times. CDR3 bases: TGTGCCAGCAGCCAAGATCGTAAGGCAGATTGGGGAAATGAGCAGTTCTTC. Its translation is CASSQDRKADWGNEQFF. The chain combines TRBV4-2 with TRBJ2-1; no clear D gene. CDR3 length: 17 residues. V shed 0 bases and J shed 7 bases, with 19 bases lying between them. Per the germline V gene, CDR1 is LGHNA and CDR2 is YNFKEQ.

This clonotype has a handful of counts. The chain recombines TRBV11-2 with TRBJ2-3; 11 bases align to TRBD1. V dropped 6 bases and J dropped 4; count of bases not matched to a gene: 6. Germline assignment: CDR1 SGHAT and CDR2 FQNNGV. The CDR3 sequence is 15 residues long. The CDR3, as DNA: TGTGCCAGCAGTCAAGGACAGGGGGCATCAGATACGCAGTATTTT. Amino acid sequence: CASSQGQGASDTQYF.

This clonotype showed up many times. The chain joins TRBV6-5 to TRBJ1-1, with 11 positions matching TRBD1. The V gene end was trimmed by 7 bases and the J gene end by 4 bases; junction bases not matched to a gene: 8. CDR3 length: 15 residues. The germline gives CDR1 MNHEY, CDR2 SVGAGI. The CDR3 protein is CASNRFGTGGTEAFF. The CDR3 DNA is TGTGCCAGCAATAGGTTCGGGACAGGGGGCACTGAAGCTTTCTTT.

This clonotype has only a few counts. CDR3 DNA: TGTGCCAGCAGTGTGACTAGCGGGGGGTACAATGAGCAGTTCTTC. Encoded protein: CASSVTSGGYNEQFF. This chain joins TRBV6-1 and TRBJ2-1; TRBD2 matches at 13 bases. CDR1 is MNHNS, CDR2 SASEGT, per germline. The CDR3 runs to 15 residues. V dropped 4 bases and J dropped 4; count of bases not matched to a gene: 1.

In this sample, this clonotype turned up a few times. The junction departs from germline at one end; a sequencing error may be responsible. The chain joins TRBV20-1 to TRBJ1-6, with a weak D call TRBD1 (5 bases). CDR1 and CDR2 (germline): DFQATT, SNEGSKA (reference sequence). This CDR3 is 13 amino acids long. CDR3 sequence reads: CSAGEKGNSPLHF. The CDR3 DNA reads TGCAGTGCTGGAGAAAAGGGGAATTCACCCCTCCACTTT.

This rearrangement joins TRBV5-1 to TRBJ1-1; D call uncertain. The CDR3 totals 13 residues. Germline CDR1 reads SGHRS; CDR2 reads YFSETQ. The ends were cut back, 2 bases at V and 5 bases at J, with 10 bases in the middle. CDR3 protein: CASSFHLRTEAFF. The CDR3 nucleotides read TGCGCCAGCAGCTTTCACCTAAGGACTGAAGCTTTCTTT.

This sequence joins TRBV18 and TRBJ2-5; possibly TRBD1 for D (5 bases). The V end was cut by 3 bases, the J end by 0 bases, with 17 bases between. Germline CDR1 is KGHSH and CDR2 is LQKENI. This CDR3 region has 17 residues. The CDR3 here is CASSPYAYDSYQETQYF. The CDR3 coding sequence is TGTGCCAGCTCACCTTACGCCTACGACAGTTACCAAGAGACCCAGTACTTC.

V and J are TRBV6-4 and TRBJ2-1; 7 bases match TRBD1. The CDR3 is 14 amino acids. V lost 4 bases, J lost 9 bases, and 9 bases stayed unmatched. Germline lookup yields CDR1 MRHNA and CDR2 SNTAGT. In nucleotides, the CDR3 is TGTGCCAGCAGTGCCGACAGGGTCAAGAGTGAGCAGTTCTTC. Its protein is CASSADRVKSEQFF.

Ten or more counts support this clonotype. The V and J genes are TRBV3-1 and TRBJ1-6, with TRBD1 matching 11 bases. Trimming cost V 4 bases and J 1 base; bases outside gene matches: 3. Germline V gives CDR1 LGHDT, CDR2 YNNKEL (reference sequence). CDR3 size: 17 residues. As DNA, the CDR3 is TGTGCCAGCAGCCGGGGGACAGGGGGATCCTATAATTCACCCCTCCACTTT. Translating gives CASSRGTGGSYNSPLHF.